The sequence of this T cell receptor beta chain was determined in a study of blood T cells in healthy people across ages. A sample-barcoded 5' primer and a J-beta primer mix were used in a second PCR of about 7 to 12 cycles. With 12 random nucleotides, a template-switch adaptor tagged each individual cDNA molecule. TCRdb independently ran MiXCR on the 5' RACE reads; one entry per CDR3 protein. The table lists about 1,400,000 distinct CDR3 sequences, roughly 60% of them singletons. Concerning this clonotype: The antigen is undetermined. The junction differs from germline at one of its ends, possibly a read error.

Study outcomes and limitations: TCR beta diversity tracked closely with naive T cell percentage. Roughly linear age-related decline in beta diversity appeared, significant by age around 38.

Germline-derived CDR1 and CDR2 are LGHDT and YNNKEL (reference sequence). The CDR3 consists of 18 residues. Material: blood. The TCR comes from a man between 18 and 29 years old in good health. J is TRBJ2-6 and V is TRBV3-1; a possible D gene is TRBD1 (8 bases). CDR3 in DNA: TGTGCCAGTAGCCAAGCGGGACAGGCTAGCTCTGGGGCCAACGTCCTGACTTTC. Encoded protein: CASSQAGQASSGANVLTF. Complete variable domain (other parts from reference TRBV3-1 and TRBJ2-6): DTAVSQTPKYLVTQMGNDKSIKCEQNLGHDTMYWYKQDSKKFLKIMFSYNNKELIINETVPNRFSPKSPDKAHLNLHINSLELGDSAVYFCASSQAGQASSGANVLTFGAGSRLTVL.